Listed below are T cell receptor beta chains from one sample, sequenced in a study of T cell repertoires in cytomegalovirus infection. No cognate antigen is known for these TCRs. A single record per CDR3 protein comes from TCRdb applying MiXCR to the reads. The sample shows about 220,000 distinct CDR3 sequences, about 38% of them seen only once. Sequencing used CD8+ T cells from cultured PBMCs, obtained from culture after CMV antigen stimulation. All receptors come from a human donor in good health (CMV status not recorded). Some clones in this sample may be carry-over from other donors' samples. Each CDR3 is given with its conserved first and last residue. Each record gives: D gene, CDR3 length, clone size, V gene, J gene, CDR3 protein, CDR3 DNA. D genes are given only for firm matches. A row's size may be missing; if present it is once, few, many or a size class.

NA	15	NA	TRBV7-6	TRBJ2-7	CASSSYEGALRATYF	TGTGCCAGCAGCTCTTATGAGGGTGCCCTACGGGCGACGTACTTC
TRBD1	15	NA	TRBV19	TRBJ2-1	CASSIDKDRALEQFF	TGTGCCAGTAGTATAGATAAGGACAGGGCCCTTGAGCAGTTCTTC
NA	14	NA	TRBV12-3/TRBV12-4	TRBJ2-2	CASGKGTSTGELFF	TGTGCCAGCGGAAAAGGGACTTCTACCGGGGAGCTGTTTTTT
NA	14	few	TRBV27	TRBJ2-5	CASTSYWGTETQYF	TGTGCCAGCACTTCCTACTGGGGCACGGAGACCCAGTACTTC
NA	11	few	TRBV19	TRBJ1-1	CASSIGPEAFF	TGTGCCAGTAGTATAGGTCCTGAAGCTTTCTTT
NA	15	few	TRBV7-8	TRBJ1-1	CASRSTGQSNTEAFF	TGTGCCAGCAGGTCTACGGGACAATCGAACACTGAAGCTTTCTTT
TRBD2	13	few	TRBV7-9	TRBJ2-1	CASKLAGEGEQFF	TGTGCCAGCAAACTAGCGGGAGAAGGGGAGCAGTTCTTC
TRBD1	16	NA	TRBV5-1	TRBJ2-5	CASSLSSDRAQDTPYF	TGCGCCAGCAGCTTGTCTTCTGACAGGGCACAAGATACCCCGTACTTC
NA	13	NA	TRBV7-3	TRBJ2-1	CASSLTTNNEQFF	TGTGCCAGCAGCCTTACTACCAACAATGAGCAGTTCTTC
NA	15	NA	TRBV7-6	TRBJ2-7	CASSPGGAVTYEQYF	TGTGCCAGCAGTCCAGGGGGGGCGGTGACCTACGAGCAGTACTTC
TRBD2	15	NA	TRBV27	TRBJ2-1	CASSASGGLYNEQFF	TGTGCCAGCAGTGCCAGCGGGGGCCTGTACAATGAGCAGTTCTTC
TRBD2	12	NA	TRBV12-3/TRBV12-4	TRBJ2-1	CASSLASGRSFF	TGTGCCAGCAGTTTAGCTAGCGGGAGGTCTTTCTTC
NA	15	NA	TRBV19	TRBJ2-1	CASMSRKDERNEQFF	TGTGCCAGTATGAGCCGGAAAGATGAGCGGAATGAGCAGTTCTTC
NA	14	NA	TRBV2	TRBJ1-4	CASSAGRANEKLFF	TGTGCCAGCAGTGCAGGGAGGGCTAATGAAAAACTGTTTTTT
TRBD2	15	NA	TRBV28	TRBJ2-7	CASSSPLAARYEQYF	TGTGCCAGCAGTTCGCCACTAGCGGCGCGCTACGAGCAGTACTTC
NA	16	NA	TRBV4-1	TRBJ1-4	CASSHFTQPLREKLFF	TGCGCCAGCAGCCATTTTACACAGCCGCTAAGGGAAAAACTGTTTTTT
TRBD2	15	few	TRBV29-1	TRBJ2-1	CSVEGAGLSYNEQFF	TGCAGCGTTGAAGGAGCGGGACTCTCCTACAATGAGCAGTTCTTC
TRBD1	16	many	TRBV27	TRBJ2-2	CASSFRDSGGTGELFF	TGTGCCAGCAGTTTCCGGGACAGTGGAGGCACCGGGGAGCTGTTTTTT
NA	13	NA	TRBV7-9	TRBJ2-7	CASSPPIIYEQYF	TGTGCCAGCAGCCCACCGATAATCTACGAGCAGTACTTC
NA	17	NA	TRBV4-1	TRBJ1-1	CASSQDIGPIGGTEAFF	TGCGCCAGCAGCCAAGATATAGGGCCAATTGGGGGCACTGAAGCTTTCTTT
NA	15	NA	TRBV7-8	TRBJ2-2	CASSQMGKHTGELFF	TGTGCCAGCAGCCAGATGGGGAAGCACACCGGGGAGCTGTTTTTT
NA	17	many	TRBV7-8	TRBJ1-5	CASSLFFRGGSDQPQHF	TGTGCCAGCAGCTTATTTTTTAGGGGAGGGAGCGATCAGCCCCAGCATTTT
NA	14	many	TRBV7-6	TRBJ2-1	CASSSRGGNNEQFF	TGTGCCAGCAGCTCGAGGGGCGGGAACAATGAGCAGTTCTTC
NA	16	few	TRBV12-3/TRBV12-4	TRBJ2-1	CASSPHPWGSYNEQFF	TGTGCCAGCAGCCCCCACCCCTGGGGTTCCTACAATGAGCAGTTCTTC
NA	15	few	TRBV7-9	TRBJ1-1	CASWRASMGDTEAFF	TGTGCCAGCTGGCGAGCGTCGATGGGCGACACTGAAGCTTTCTTT
NA	11	NA	TRBV29-1	TRBJ2-1	CSVVPGPAQFF	TGCAGCGTTGTACCTGGGCCAGCCCAGTTCTTC
NA	13	NA	TRBV7-9	TRBJ2-1	CASYSGLYNEQFF	TGTGCCAGCTATAGCGGCCTCTACAATGAGCAGTTCTTC
NA	12	NA	TRBV10-3	TRBJ2-5	CATGAGQETQYF	TGTGCCACCGGGGCCGGGCAAGAGACCCAGTACTTC
NA	15	NA	TRBV28	TRBJ1-5	CASRPAGTGNQPQHF	TGTGCCAGCAGGCCCGCCGGGACGGGCAATCAGCCCCAGCATTTT
TRBD1	14	NA	TRBV10-3	TRBJ1-3	CAISEDRAGNTIYF	TGTGCCATCAGTGAGGACAGGGCTGGAAACACCATATATTTT
TRBD1	13	many	TRBV27	TRBJ1-2	CASSSGGKNGYTF	TGTGCCAGCAGTTCAGGGGGCAAGAATGGCTACACCTTC
NA	14	NA	TRBV6-1	TRBJ1-2	CASSEQSTGDGYTF	TGTGCCAGCAGTGAACAGTCCACGGGAGATGGCTACACCTTC
TRBD2	17	few	TRBV7-3	TRBJ2-1	CASSPSAVGGGAFVQFF	TGTGCCAGCAGCCCCTCGGCTGTCGGCGGGGGGGCATTCGTGCAGTTCTTC
TRBD1	15	NA	TRBV5-4	TRBJ1-1	CASSWTGEMNTEAFF	TGTGCCAGCAGCTGGACAGGGGAGATGAACACTGAAGCTTTCTTT
NA	16	many	TRBV7-9	TRBJ2-1	CASSFFRASSYNEQFF	TGTGCCAGCAGCTTCTTTCGCGCGAGCTCCTACAATGAGCAGTTCTTC
NA	14	NA	TRBV11-3	TRBJ2-1	CASAKRVGNNEQFF	TGTGCCAGCGCCAAGCGGGTTGGGAACAATGAGCAGTTCTTC
TRBD1	13	NA	TRBV13	TRBJ1-1	CASSSQGSTEAFF	TGTGCCAGCAGCTCACAGGGGAGCACTGAAGCTTTCTTT
NA	13	NA	TRBV20-1	TRBJ2-7	CSATGRKKYEQYF	TGCAGTGCTACGGGACGGAAGAAATACGAGCAGTACTTC
TRBD2	18	few	TRBV11-2	TRBJ2-1	CASSSRVRGGYTYNEQFF	TGTGCCAGCAGCTCCCGGGTCCGCGGGGGGTATACCTACAATGAGCAGTTCTTC
NA	14	NA	TRBV11-2	TRBJ2-7	CASSFGTSNYEQYF	TGTGCCAGCAGCTTCGGGACTTCTAACTACGAGCAGTACTTC
NA	21	NA	TRBV15	TRBJ2-6	CATSRSPGTPKLPSGANVLTF	TGTGCCACCAGCAGAAGCCCCGGGACACCGAAATTACCCTCTGGGGCCAACGTCCTGACTTTC
NA	14	NA	TRBV7-2	TRBJ2-7	CASSLRQEAYEQYF	TGTGCAAGCAGCTTACGGCAGGAGGCCTACGAGCAGTACTTC
TRBD1	18	few	TRBV7-4	TRBJ1-1	CAISPPSGTVFVNTEAFF	TGTGCCATTTCCCCCCCGTCCGGGACAGTCTTCGTGAACACTGAAGCTTTCTTT
NA	14	few	TRBV19	TRBJ2-3	CASSVRASTDTQYF	TGTGCCAGTAGTGTTCGGGCTAGCACAGATACGCAGTATTTT
NA	14	NA	TRBV29-1	TRBJ2-1	CSVVSGRDNNEQFF	TGCAGCGTAGTATCGGGACGCGACAACAATGAGCAGTTCTTC
TRBD1	17	NA	TRBV12-3/TRBV12-4	TRBJ1-2	CASSLYRLGQGNYGYTF	TGTGCCAGCAGTTTATATCGGTTGGGACAGGGGAACTATGGCTACACCTTC
TRBD2	17	NA	TRBV27	TRBJ2-5	CASSPTTGLAVRETQYF	TGTGCCAGCAGTCCGACAACGGGACTAGCGGTCCGAGAGACCCAGTACTTC
TRBD2	17	few	TRBV7-9	TRBJ2-1	CASSLDPGGRADNEQFF	TGTGCCAGCAGCCTAGACCCGGGCGGGAGGGCAGACAATGAGCAGTTCTTC
TRBD1	18	NA	TRBV19	TRBJ2-6	CASSGTGPPDSGANVLTF	TGTGCCAGTAGCGGGACAGGGCCCCCTGACTCTGGGGCCAACGTCCTGACTTTC
TRBD1	13	NA	TRBV10-3	TRBJ2-1	CAISELTGQGDFF	TGTGCCATCAGTGAGCTGACAGGGCAAGGTGATTTCTTC
TRBD1	17	few	TRBV5-6	TRBJ2-1	CASSSEIRGQGVGEQFF	TGTGCCAGCAGCTCCGAGATCCGGGGACAGGGGGTGGGGGAGCAGTTCTTC
TRBD2	17	NA	TRBV24-1	TRBJ2-1	CATSDLRTSGRDGEQFF	TGTGCCACCAGTGATTTAAGGACTAGCGGGAGGGATGGTGAGCAGTTCTTC
NA	15	many	TRBV7-3	TRBJ2-3	CASRSGTYSTDTQYF	TGTGCCAGCAGGTCCGGGACTTATAGCACAGATACGCAGTATTTT
NA	15	NA	TRBV19	TRBJ2-6	CASSPGYSGANVLTF	TGTGCCAGTAGTCCCGGTTACTCTGGGGCCAACGTCCTGACTTTC
TRBD1	15	NA	TRBV11-2	TRBJ2-7	CASSLGTGITYEQYF	TGTGCCAGCAGCCTTGGGACAGGGATAACCTACGAGCAGTACTTC